This T cell receptor (beta chain) was recorded in a study of T cell changes during pregnancy in multiple sclerosis. In germline, CDR1 is SNHLY, CDR2 FYNNEI. The junction had 1 base not matched to a gene; V was cut back by 5 bases and J by 6 bases. This CDR3 is built from 15 residues. Sequencing used immunoSEQ multiplex PCR; TCRdb keeps in-frame clones, though not all of them. The data contain 55,000 to 85,000 clones, roughly 89% of them singletons. This specimen consisted of peripheral blood, obtained in the second trimester of pregnancy. This sequence originates from a female donor with multiple sclerosis, enrolled in a pregnancy study. This chain links TRBV2 with TRBJ2-2, with 15 positions matching TRBD2. The CDR3 region has the DNA TGTGCCAGCAGTCGGACTAGCGGGAGGGCCGGGGAGCTGTTTTTT. Its translation is CASSRTSGRAGELFF.